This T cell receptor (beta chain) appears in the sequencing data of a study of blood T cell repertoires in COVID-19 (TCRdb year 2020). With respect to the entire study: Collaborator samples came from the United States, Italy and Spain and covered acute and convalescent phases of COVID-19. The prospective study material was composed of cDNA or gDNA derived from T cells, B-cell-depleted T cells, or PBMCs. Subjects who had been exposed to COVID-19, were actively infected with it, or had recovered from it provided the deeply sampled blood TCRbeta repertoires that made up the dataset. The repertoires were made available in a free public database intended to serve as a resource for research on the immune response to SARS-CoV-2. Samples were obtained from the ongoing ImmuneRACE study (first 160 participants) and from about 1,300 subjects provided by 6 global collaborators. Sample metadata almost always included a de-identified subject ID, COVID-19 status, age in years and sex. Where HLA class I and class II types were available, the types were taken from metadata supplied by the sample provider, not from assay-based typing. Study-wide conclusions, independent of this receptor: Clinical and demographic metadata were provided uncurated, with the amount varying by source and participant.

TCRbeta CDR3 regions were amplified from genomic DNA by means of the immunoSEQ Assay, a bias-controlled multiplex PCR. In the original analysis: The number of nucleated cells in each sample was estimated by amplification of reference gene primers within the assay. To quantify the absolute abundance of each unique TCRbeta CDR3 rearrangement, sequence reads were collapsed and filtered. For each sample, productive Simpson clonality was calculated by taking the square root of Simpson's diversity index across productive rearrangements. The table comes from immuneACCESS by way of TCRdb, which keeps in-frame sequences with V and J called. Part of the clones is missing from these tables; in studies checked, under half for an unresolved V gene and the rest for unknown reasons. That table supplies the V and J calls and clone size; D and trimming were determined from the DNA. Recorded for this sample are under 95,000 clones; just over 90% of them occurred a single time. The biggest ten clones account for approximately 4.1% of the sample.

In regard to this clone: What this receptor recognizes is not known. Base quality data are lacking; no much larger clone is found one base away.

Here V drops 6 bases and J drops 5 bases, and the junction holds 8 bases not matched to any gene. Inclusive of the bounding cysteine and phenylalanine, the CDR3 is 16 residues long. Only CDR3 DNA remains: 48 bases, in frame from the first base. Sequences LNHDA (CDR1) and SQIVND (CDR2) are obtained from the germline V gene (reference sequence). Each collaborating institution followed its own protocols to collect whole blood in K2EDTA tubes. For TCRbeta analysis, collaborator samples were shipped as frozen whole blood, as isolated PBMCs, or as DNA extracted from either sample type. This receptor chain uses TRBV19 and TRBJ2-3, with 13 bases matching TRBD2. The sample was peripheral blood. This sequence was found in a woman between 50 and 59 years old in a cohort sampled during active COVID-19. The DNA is TGTGCCAGTAGCCAACTAGCGGGGGGGCCGGGAGATACGCAGTATTTT. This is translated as CASSQLAGGPGDTQYF.